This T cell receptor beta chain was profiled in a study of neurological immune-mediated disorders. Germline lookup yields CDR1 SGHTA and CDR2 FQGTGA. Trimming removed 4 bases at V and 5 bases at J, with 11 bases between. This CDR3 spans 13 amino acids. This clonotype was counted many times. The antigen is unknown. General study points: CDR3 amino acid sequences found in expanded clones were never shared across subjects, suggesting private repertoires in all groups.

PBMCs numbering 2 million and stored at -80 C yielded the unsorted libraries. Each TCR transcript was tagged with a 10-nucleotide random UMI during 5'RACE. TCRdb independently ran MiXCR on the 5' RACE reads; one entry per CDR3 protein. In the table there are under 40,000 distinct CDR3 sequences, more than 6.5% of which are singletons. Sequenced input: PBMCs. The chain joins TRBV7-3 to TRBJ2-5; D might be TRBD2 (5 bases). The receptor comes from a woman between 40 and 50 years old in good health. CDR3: CASSSRARETQYF. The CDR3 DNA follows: TGTGCCAGCAGCTCGAGGGCGCGCGAGACCCAGTACTTC.